These T cell receptor beta chains were read from a single sample in a study of cytomegalovirus exposure and HLA in healthy donors. Clones were sequenced by immunoSEQ multiplex PCR, and TCRdb holds only the in-frame ones, with some missing. The sample lists around 200,000 clones, more than 60% occurring once. The sample taken for sequencing was PBMCs. The receptors come from a girl aged 2 to 9 in good health and CMV-seronegative. CDR3s include the opening cysteine and the closing phenylalanine or tryptophan. Each record gives: D gene, clone size, V gene, J gene, CDR3 DNA, CDR3 protein. A D gene is named only where the DNA matches it firmly. Not every row has a clone size; where given, it reads once, few, many or a size class.

TRBD1,.,TRBV7-9,TRBJ1-1,TGTGCCAGCAGCTCCTACAGGGGGGGCACTGAAGCTTTCTTT,CASSSYRGGTEAFF
.,.,TRBV30,TRBJ1-1,TGTGCCCGAAGCGGGATGAACACTGAAGCTTTCTTT,CARSGMNTEAFF
.,.,TRBV5-1,TRBJ2-7,TGCGCCAGTGGGCTGCAGGCAAGCTACGAGCAGTACTTC,CASGLQASYEQYF
TRBD1,.,TRBV7-9,TRBJ2-2,TGTGCCAGCAGCCGAACTAGGACAGGGGATAACACCGGGGAGCTGTTTTTT,CASSRTRTGDNTGELFF
.,.,TRBV30,TRBJ1-6,TGTGCCGGAGGGGCTTTACGGAATTCACCCCTCCACTTT,CAGGALRNSPLHF
TRBD2,.,TRBV4-2,TRBJ2-2,TGTGCCAGCAGCCAAGTAGCGGGGGGGTACACCGGGGAGCTGTTTTTT,CASSQVAGGYTGELFF
TRBD1,.,TRBV10-2,TRBJ2-7,TGCGCCAGCAGTTCTCCGGGACAGGGGGCGTACGAGCAGTACTTC,CASSSPGQGAYEQYF
.,.,TRBV4-2,TRBJ2-2,TGTGCCAGCAGTCCTCAAACTCTAGCTGACACCGGGGAGCTGTTTTTT,CASSPQTLADTGELFF
.,.,TRBV5-6,TRBJ2-7,TGTGCCAGCAGCTTACTGCGACAGACCTACGAGCAGTACTTC,CASSLLRQTYEQYF
TRBD1,.,TRBV5-1,TRBJ1-1,TGCGCCAGCAGCCCGGGGGACAGGGGGACTGAAGCTTTCTTT,CASSPGDRGTEAFF
TRBD2,.,TRBV7-2,TRBJ2-3,TGTGCCAGCAGCTTAGCGCGGGGGAGATACACAGATACGCAGTATTTT,CASSLARGRYTDTQYF
TRBD1,few,TRBV5-4,TRBJ2-3,TGTGCCAGCAGCCGACAGGGTAGTAGCACAGATACGCAGTATTTT,CASSRQGSSTDTQYF
.,.,TRBV7-9,TRBJ1-4,TGTGCCAGCAGCCTACAGGGAACTAATGAAAAACTGTTTTTT,CASSLQGTNEKLFF
.,.,TRBV2,TRBJ1-1,TGTGCCAGCAGTGACCCGAGGAAGGGGCGGACTGAAGCTTTCTTT,CASSDPRKGRTEAFF
.,.,TRBV27,TRBJ1-2,TGTGCCAGCAGTTTATCCCCCGGGTTCTATGGCTACACCTTC,CASSLSPGFYGYTF
.,.,TRBV9,TRBJ2-2,TGTGCCAGCAGAATCCAGGGATCCGGTACCGGGGAGCTGTTTTTT,CASRIQGSGTGELFF
TRBD1,few,TRBV5-1,TRBJ2-5,TGCGCCAGCAGCACAGGGGGCGGGGAGACCCAGTACTTC,CASSTGGGETQYF
.,once,TRBV6-5,TRBJ2-1,TGTGCCAGCTCCCGTACCTACAATGAGCAGTTCTTC,CASSRTYNEQFF
TRBD2,.,TRBV4-2,TRBJ2-1,TGTGCCAGCAGCCGTACGGGACTACTCTCCTACAATGAGCAGTTCTTC,CASSRTGLLSYNEQFF
TRBD1,.,TRBV2,TRBJ1-1,TGTGCCAGCAGCGGCCCAGGGGGAACGGCTTTCTTT,CASSGPGGTAFF